These 30 T cell receptor beta chains originate from one sample sequenced in a study of T cell responses to AZD1222 COVID-19 vaccine. Using immunoSEQ multiplex PCR, the repertoire was profiled, and TCRdb retains in-frame clones only, with some absent. The sample lists about 120,000 clones, 85% to 90% seen once, with roughly 8.9% in the top ten. Source: peripheral blood, taken on day 0 of AZD1222 vaccination. Receptors originate from an adult in good health.

In DNA form, the CDR3 reads TGTGCCATCAGTGAGTCCCTCAGCAATCAGCCCCAGCATTTT. It specifies CAISESLSNQPQHF. The chain carries TRBV10-3 and TRBJ1-5; unclear D gene. Germline CDR1 and CDR2: ENHRY and SYGVKD. V was shortened by 0 bases and J by 1 base, with 4 bases between the two germline ends. CDR3 size: 14 residues.

The chain recombines TRBV30 with TRBJ2-4; 8 positions match TRBD2. CDR1 is GTSNPN, CDR2 SVGIG, per germline (reference sequence). V trimming: 3 bases; J trimming: 9 bases; junction bases outside the gene matches: 16. This CDR3 spans 16 amino acids. The CDR3 region has the DNA TGTGCCTGGAGGCCGGGACTAGTGTCATCCGTCAGCATTCAGTACTTC. This sequence encodes CAWRPGLVSSVSIQYF.

This clone came up once. V is TRBV20-1 and J is TRBJ1-6; D is undetermined. The CDR3 has 13 amino acids. Deletions cut 3 bases from V and 6 bases from J, with 9 bases between. Germline-derived CDR1 and CDR2 are DFQATT and SNEGSKA (reference sequence). CDR3 bases: TGCAGTGCTAGTGGACGGGGTAATTCACCCCTCCACTTT. This encodes CSASGRGNSPLHF.

This sequence joins TRBV12-3 or TRBV12-4 and TRBJ2-7; the D gene is possibly TRBD2 (6 bases). The CDR3 extends over 11 amino acids. Trimming cost V 7 bases and J 5 bases, with 9 bases left between them. The CDR3 nucleotides read TGTGCCAGCACCGGGGGTCACGAGCAGTACTTC. It is translated as CASTGGHEQYF.

CDR3 loop: CASRSRIRAYNEQFF. The CDR3 coding sequence is TGTGCCAGCAGGAGCCGGATAAGGGCCTACAATGAGCAGTTCTTC. The chain carries TRBV6-5 and TRBJ2-1, with no clear D. Trimming left V 6 bases short and J 2 bases short, with 14 bases between. CDR1 is MNHEY and CDR2 is SVGAGI in the germline V gene. This CDR3 has 15 amino acids.

The chain carries TRBV2 and TRBJ2-1; 11 bases are shared with TRBD1. Germline CDR1 is SNHLY and CDR2 is FYNNEI. This CDR3 contains 15 residues. V lost 9 bases, J lost 7 bases, and 11 bases stayed unmatched. CDR3 nucleotides: TGTGCCAGTAAGGGAGGGACAGGGGGAAATAATGAGCAGTTCTTC. This gives the protein CASKGGTGGNNEQFF.

V usage is TRBV19 and J usage is TRBJ1-5; D might be TRBD1 (6 bases). CDR1 and CDR2 (germline): LNHDA, SQIVND (reference sequence). V was cut by 3 bases and J by 1 base, with 13 bases left in between. This CDR3 spans 16 amino acids. CDR3 sequence: CASSIRGRTSNQPQHF. As DNA, the CDR3 is TGTGCCAGTAGTATCCGGGGGCGAACGAGCAATCAGCCCCAGCATTTT.

V usage is TRBV5-1 and J usage is TRBJ1-5; D remains ambiguous. The CDR3 spans 14 residues. Germline V lookup: CDR1 SGHRS, CDR2 YFSETQ. Between the trimmed V and J ends, which lost 1 base and 2 bases, there was a span of 7 bases. In DNA, the CDR3 is TGCGCCAGCAGCTTGACTCTGGGCAATCAGCCCCAGCATTTT. Amino acids: CASSLTLGNQPQHF.

The sample holds a few counts of this clone. The J gene is TRBJ1-2, the V gene TRBV2; tentatively, D is TRBD1 (5 bases). V was shortened by 8 bases and J by 5 bases, with 12 bases between the two germline ends. In germline, CDR1 is SNHLY, CDR2 FYNNEI. The CDR3 is 12 residues long. DNA of the CDR3: TGTGCCAGCTCCCCCGCAGGGTATGGCTACACCTTC. The encoded protein is CASSPAGYGYTF.

The rearrangement joins TRBV19 to TRBJ1-5; TRBD1 might be the D (6 bases). Germline CDR1 LNHDA, CDR2 SQIVND (reference sequence). CDR3 length: 14 amino acids. Trimming removed 6 bases at V and 7 bases at J, with 16 bases between. The CDR3 DNA is TGTGCCAGTAGCGTAGGACAGTCTGGCCAGCCCCAGCATTTT. It yields the protein CASSVGQSGQPQHF. Drawing the rest from reference TRBV19 and TRBJ1-5, the complete variable domain is DGGITQSPKYLFRKEGQNVTLSCEQNLNHDAMYWYRQDPGQGLRLIYYSQIVNDFQKGDIAEGYSVSREKKESFPLTVTSAQKNPTAFYLCASSVGQSGQPQHFGDGTRLSIL.

The chain joins TRBV12-2 to TRBJ2-7. TRBV12-2 constitutes a pseudogene. The CDR3 contains 21 residues. In DNA, the CDR3 is TGTGCAAGTCGCTTAGCAGGGTTGGCGCTACAACGACTTCCATTATCCTACGAGCAGTACTTC. Translated: CASRLAGLALQRLPLSYEQYF.

V is TRBV10-3 and J is TRBJ2-7; D might be TRBD1 (5 bases). The V end was cut by 4 bases, the J end by 4 bases, with 8 bases between. The CDR3 runs 12 residues. CDR1 and CDR2 from the germline V gene are ENHRY and SYGVKD. The CDR3: CAISGRQYEQYF. Written as DNA, the CDR3 is TGTGCCATCAGTGGGCGACAGTACGAGCAGTACTTC.

The J gene is TRBJ2-2, the V gene TRBV5-1; possibly TRBD1 or TRBD2 for D (6 bases each). The V end lost 3 bases, the J end lost 5 bases, and 14 bases lay between the germline ends. CDR3 length: 15 residues. The germline CDR1 and CDR2 sequences are SGHRS and YFSETQ. The CDR3 nucleotides read TGCGCCAGCAGCTCATTGACGGGGGCTACCGGGGAGCTGTTTTTT. Translated, it gives CASSSLTGATGELFF.

Only one count was recorded for this clone. The J gene is TRBJ1-6, the V gene TRBV9, with TRBD1 as a possible D gene (5 bases). V was cut by 3 bases and J by 0 bases, with 16 bases left in between. The CDR3 runs 18 residues. CDR1 is SGDLS and CDR2 is YYNGEE in the germline V gene. CDR3 DNA: TGTGCCAGCAGCGGCTCGGGACTATTCAGCTCCTATAATTCACCCCTCCACTTT. It specifies CASSGSGLFSSYNSPLHF.

Here the CDR3 reads CSASRLMNTEAFF. In nucleotides, the CDR3 is TGCAGTGCTAGTCGACTGATGAACACTGAAGCTTTCTTT. The gene calls are TRBV20-1 and TRBJ1-1; D gene uncertain. The CDR3 covers 13 residues. Germline V CDR1 and CDR2: DFQATT, SNEGSKA (reference sequence). V lost 3 bases, J lost 0 bases, and 8 bases lay in between.

The chain combines TRBV5-1 with TRBJ1-3; tentatively, D is TRBD1 (5 bases). Trimming took off 7 bases at V and 0 bases at J, with 17 bases between the two ends. In germline, CDR1 is SGHRS, CDR2 YFSETQ. The CDR3 is 16 residues long. DNA of the CDR3: TGCGCCAGCGGATATGATCAGGGTGGCTCTGGAAACACCATATATTTT. Amino acid sequence: CASGYDQGGSGNTIYF.

This rearrangement joins TRBV19 to TRBJ1-1; 9 nucleotides line up with TRBD1. From germline, CDR1 is LNHDA and CDR2 SQIVND (reference sequence). Trimming removed 8 bases from V and 5 bases from J; junction bases left unmatched: 15. The CDR3 runs 16 residues. The CDR3, as DNA: TGTGCCAGTGGGTTGCTGGGGGGACAGGGAGGAACTGAAGCTTTCTTT. Its protein is CASGLLGGQGGTEAFF.

The chain joins TRBV5-8 to TRBJ1-1; D perhaps matches TRBD1 (5 bases). CDR1 is SGHTS and CDR2 is YDEGEE in the germline V gene. This CDR3 has 12 amino acids. V lost 3 bases and J 5 bases, leaving 8 bases between the germline ends. CDR3 bases: TGTGCCAGCAGCTCAGAGGGGACTGAAGCTTTCTTT. Its translation is CASSSEGTEAFF.

The V gene is TRBV4-1, the J gene TRBJ2-1, with TRBD2 identical over 12 bases. Germline V gene lookup returns CDR1 MGHRA and CDR2 YSYEKL. Losses at the gene ends were 4 bases for V and 7 bases for J; bases not matched to a gene: 8. The CDR3 length is 16 residues. CDR3 sequence reads: CASSLRVGLAGNEQFF. DNA for the CDR3: TGCGCCAGCAGCCTAAGGGTAGGACTAGCGGGGAATGAGCAGTTCTTC.

The rearrangement links TRBV18 to TRBJ1-4, with TRBD1 matching over 10 bases. Germline V gene data show CDR1 as KGHSH and CDR2 as LQKENI. The CDR3 runs 15 residues. V shed 2 bases and J 7 bases; nucleotides not matched to a gene: 4. CDR3 nucleotide sequence: TGTGCCAGCTCACCAACGGGGACAGGGGCTGAAAAACTGTTTTTT. This sequence encodes CASSPTGTGAEKLFF. Full variable domain (missing parts from reference TRBV18 and TRBJ1-4): NAGVMQNPRHLVRRRGQEARLRCSPMKGHSHVYWYRQLPEEGLKFMVYLQKENIIDESGMPKERFSAEFPKEGPSILRIQQVVRGDSAAYFCASSPTGTGAEKLFFGSGTQLSVL.

This clone appeared a single time. The chain joins TRBV28 to TRBJ1-6, with 7 bases that match TRBD1. The CDR3 is 17 amino acids. V gave up 0 bases and J gave up 0 bases; unmatched junction bases: 2. Germline loops: CDR1 MDHEN, CDR2 SYDVKM. CDR3 sequence: CASSLWGQSSYNSPLHF. CDR3 DNA: TGTGCCAGCAGTTTATGGGGACAGAGCTCCTATAATTCACCCCTCCACTTT.

The chain couples TRBV28 to TRBJ1-1, with 7 bases that match TRBD1. Germline loops: CDR1 MDHEN, CDR2 SYDVKM. The V segment lost 8 bases and the J segment 0 bases; nucleotides outside the gene matches: 3. The CDR3 covers 13 residues. The CDR3 spells CASLGQLNTEAFF. DNA for the CDR3: TGTGCCAGCCTGGGACAGCTGAACACTGAAGCTTTCTTT.

The rearrangement joins TRBV6-6 to TRBJ1-1; TRBD1 matches at 9 bases. Looked up from germline, CDR1 is MNHNY and CDR2 is SVGAGI (reference sequence). V was pared by 4 bases and J by 3 bases, with 9 bases of the junction left unmatched. The CDR3 has 16 amino acids. In DNA form, the CDR3 reads TGTGCCAGCAGTTTCCCGACAGGGGGAGGTCACACTGAAGCTTTCTTT. It codes for CASSFPTGGGHTEAFF.

This chain connects TRBV7-3 to TRBJ2-7; D is unclear. The CDR3 has 13 residues. From germline, CDR1 is SGHTA and CDR2 FQGTGA. The ends were cut back, 3 bases at V and 2 bases at J, with 8 bases in the middle. CDR3 sequence reads: CASSLAPTYEQYF. The CDR3, as DNA: TGTGCCAGCAGCTTGGCACCGACCTACGAGCAGTACTTC.

The chain employs TRBV27 and TRBJ1-1, with D unclear. The CDR3 consists of 14 residues. The germline gives CDR1 MNHEY, CDR2 SMNVEV (reference sequence). Trimming left V 5 bases short and J 5 bases short, with 15 bases between. CDR3 coding DNA: TGTGCCAGCAGTCCCCGAGTCCGGCAGACTGAAGCTTTCTTT. Its protein is CASSPRVRQTEAFF.

The rearrangement joins TRBV9 to TRBJ1-5, with unresolved D. Between the trimmed V and J ends, which lost 0 bases and 5 bases, there was a span of 12 bases. In germline, CDR1 is SGDLS, CDR2 YYNGEE. The CDR3 extends over 15 amino acids. The CDR3 DNA reads TGTGCCAGCAGCGTAGGATGGGGAGGCGATCAGCCCCAGCATTTT. Translation gives CASSVGWGGDQPQHF.

The rearrangement links TRBV7-2 to TRBJ2-7, with D uncertain. The CDR3 totals 13 residues. Germline CDR1 reads SGHTA; CDR2 reads FQGNSA. V shed 1 base and J shed 5 bases, with 9 bases lying between them. CDR3 in DNA: TGTGCCAGCAGCTTAGTAATGGCCAACGAGCAGTACTTC. It specifies CASSLVMANEQYF.

The rearrangement joins TRBV6-2 or TRBV6-3 to TRBJ2-1; the match to TRBD2 covers 9 bases. The CDR3 contains 17 residues. Looked up from germline, CDR1 is MNHEY and CDR2 is SVGEGT. The V segment lost 0 bases and the J segment 8 bases; nucleotides outside the gene matches: 11. Written as DNA, the CDR3 is TGTGCCAGCAGTTACTCCAGTAGCGGGAGCGATCTATATGAGCAGTTCTTC. The encoded protein is CASSYSSSGSDLYEQFF.

This clone was detected only once. The gene calls are TRBV27 and TRBJ2-2; TRBD1 matches 7 bases. The CDR3 spans 14 residues. V lost 8 bases, J lost 4 bases, and 7 bases stayed unmatched. The germline V gene has CDR1 MNHEY and CDR2 SMNVEV (reference sequence). In DNA form, the CDR3 reads TGTGCCAGCGGACCTCAGGGGGTCACCGGGGAGCTGTTTTTT. This sequence encodes CASGPQGVTGELFF.

This clone has just one count. The chain couples TRBV19 to TRBJ1-5; D possibly corresponds to TRBD1 (5 bases). Per germline, CDR1 LNHDA and CDR2 SQIVND (reference sequence). V shed 5 bases and J shed 4 bases, with 6 bases lying between them. The CDR3 loop spans 12 amino acids. The CDR3 coding sequence is TGTGCCAGTAGTGCAGGGAATCAGCCCCAGCATTTT. Protein: CASSAGNQPQHF. Based on the CDR3 plus reference TRBV19 and TRBJ1-5, the full variable domain is DGGITQSPKYLFRKEGQNVTLSCEQNLNHDAMYWYRQDPGQGLRLIYYSQIVNDFQKGDIAEGYSVSREKKESFPLTVTSAQKNPTAFYLCASSAGNQPQHFGDGTRLSIL.